These 11 T cell receptor beta chains came from one sample sequenced in a study of CD39 and CD103 CD8 tumor-infiltrating T cells. Measured with immunoSEQ multiplex PCR; TCRdb has only the in-frame clones, and not every one. This table has approximately 8,000 clones, 50% to 75% appearing once. The source material was CD8+ T cells sorted from blood. Indicated subset: total memory CD8 T cells (CD45RA-CCR7+/-) from blood or uninvolved lymph node. The receptors shown here come from a human donor with head and neck squamous cell carcinoma.

The rearrangement joins TRBV6-5 to TRBJ2-2, with 9 nucleotides matching TRBD1. Germline CDR1 and CDR2: MNHEY and SVGAGI. The CDR3 consists of 15 residues. Trimming removed 6 bases from V and 3 bases from J; junction bases left unmatched: 5. Written as DNA, the CDR3 is TGTGCCAGCAGCCCCCGGACAGGGGACACCGGGGAGCTGTTTTTT. This gives the protein CASSPRTGDTGELFF.

This chain links TRBV7-2 with TRBJ2-3; TRBD1 matches 10 bases. The CDR3 has 16 residues. In germline, CDR1 is SGHTA, CDR2 FQGNSA. Unmatched junction bases numbered 8, after V lost 4 bases and J lost 4 bases. CDR3 loop: CASSSPGQGRADTQYF. CDR3 sequence (DNA): TGTGCCAGCAGCTCCCCGGGACAGGGGAGAGCAGATACGCAGTATTTT. The full variable domain, rest sourced from reference TRBV7-2 and TRBJ2-3, is GAGVSQSPSNKVTEKGKDVELRCDPISGHTALYWYRQSLGQGLEFLIYFQGNSAPDKSGLPSDRFSAERTGGSVSTLTIQRTQQEDSAVYLCASSSPGQGRADTQYFGPGTRLTVL.

The chain joins TRBV28 to TRBJ2-1; TRBD2 matches at 8 bases. The germline gives CDR1 MDHEN, CDR2 SYDVKM. This CDR3 has 13 amino acids. V shed 8 bases, J shed 3 bases, and the junction held 3 bases outside the gene matches. CDR3 DNA: TGTGCCAGCGGAGGGACTAGCTACAATGAGCAGTTCTTC. Protein product: CASGGTSYNEQFF.

The CDR3 region has the DNA TGTGCCAGCAGCGTAGGGACTAGTAGGGCCGGGGAGCTGTTTTTT. Translating it yields CASSVGTSRAGELFF. The chain joins TRBV9 to TRBJ2-2; 7 nucleotides align to TRBD2. This CDR3 is built from 15 residues. V gave up 0 bases and J gave up 6 bases; unmatched junction bases: 5. Germline CDR1 and CDR2: SGDLS and YYNGEE. Full variable domain (outside the CDR3, taken from reference TRBV9 and TRBJ2-2): DSGVTQTPKHLITATGQRVTLRCSPRSGDLSVYWYQQSLDQGLQFLIQYYNGEERAKGNILERFSAQQFPDLHSELNLSSLELGDSALYFCASSVGTSRAGELFFGEGSRLTVL.

Only a few counts were recorded for this clone. The V call is TRBV19, the J call TRBJ1-2; TRBD1 matches at 7 bases. This CDR3 has 13 amino acids. Losses at the gene ends were 6 bases for V and 4 bases for J; bases not matched to a gene: 5. Germline CDR1 is LNHDA and CDR2 is SQIVND (reference sequence). CDR3 in DNA: TGTGCCAGTAGGATTCGGGACAGCTATGGCTACACCTTC. It codes for CASRIRDSYGYTF.

V and J are TRBV6-5 and TRBJ1-1; possible D gene TRBD1, 5 bases. This CDR3 contains 16 residues. The germline V gene has CDR1 MNHEY and CDR2 SVGAGI. Deletions cut 0 bases from V and 4 bases from J, with 15 bases between. CDR3: CASSYSLIRGFTEAFF. Here the CDR3 DNA reads TGTGCCAGCAGTTACTCGCTCATTCGGGGGTTCACTGAAGCTTTCTTT.

The V call is TRBV6-1, the J call TRBJ2-7; 8 positions match TRBD2. This CDR3 has 15 residues. CDR1 MNHNS and CDR2 SASEGT come from the germline V gene. The trim removed 2 bases at V and 2 bases at J, leaving 5 bases unmatched. The CDR3 protein is CASSEWLAGAYEQYF. CDR3 sequence (DNA): TGTGCCAGCAGTGAATGGCTAGCGGGTGCCTACGAGCAGTACTTC.

This clone appeared a single time. The rearrangement uses TRBV7-2 and TRBJ2-7; D tentatively reads TRBD1 or TRBD2 (5 bases each). The length of the CDR3 is 15 residues. In germline, CDR1 is SGHTA, CDR2 FQGNSA. V was clipped by 4 bases and J by 0 bases, with 13 bases between them. CDR3 in amino acids: CASSWGPGTSYEQYF. In nucleotides, the CDR3 is TGTGCCAGCAGCTGGGGACCGGGGACCTCCTACGAGCAGTACTTC.

The rearrangement links TRBV9 to TRBJ1-2; no definite D call. The V gene's germline CDR1 is SGDLS and CDR2 YYNGEE. CDR3 size: 15 residues. The V end was cut by 3 bases, the J end by 6 bases, with 18 bases between. CDR3 in DNA: TGTGCCAGCAGCGGATGGACGGCCGGGTCGGATGGCTACACCTTC. Amino acids: CASSGWTAGSDGYTF.

CDR3 nucleotides: TGCGCCAGCAGCCAAGATTGGCAGGGGCCTTACGAGCAGTACTTC. Its protein is CASSQDWQGPYEQYF. This rearrangement joins TRBV4-3 to TRBJ2-7, with D possibly being TRBD1 (6 bases). Germline CDR1 reads LGHNA; CDR2 reads YSLEER. This CDR3 region has 15 residues. V was clipped by 0 bases and J by 4 bases, with 13 bases between them.

This chain connects TRBV7-9 to TRBJ1-1; 7 bases align to TRBD1. Germline trimming cut 7 bases from V and 7 bases from J; bases unmatched to any gene: 9. CDR1 SEHNR and CDR2 FQNEAQ come from the germline V gene (reference sequence). The CDR3 runs to 13 residues. For the CDR3, the DNA is TGTGCCAGCATCCCGGGGAGGGGGCATGAAGCTTTCTTT. Translation gives CASIPGRGHEAFF.